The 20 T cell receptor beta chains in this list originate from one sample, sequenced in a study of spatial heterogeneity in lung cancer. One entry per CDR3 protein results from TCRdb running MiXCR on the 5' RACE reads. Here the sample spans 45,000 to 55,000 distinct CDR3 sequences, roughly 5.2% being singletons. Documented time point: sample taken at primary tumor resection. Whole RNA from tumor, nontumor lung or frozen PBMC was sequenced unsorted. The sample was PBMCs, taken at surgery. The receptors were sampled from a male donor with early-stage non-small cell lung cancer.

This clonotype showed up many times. In nucleotides, the CDR3 is TGCAGTGCTAGAGGGACTAGCGGGAGCTTTCCAGATACGCAGTATTTT. This translates into CSARGTSGSFPDTQYF. The rearrangement uses TRBV20-1 and TRBJ2-3, with TRBD2 matching over 13 bases. The V gene end was trimmed by 1 base and the J gene end by 4 bases; junction bases not matched to a gene: 5. Germline CDR1 DFQATT, CDR2 SNEGSKA (reference sequence). This CDR3 is built from 16 residues.

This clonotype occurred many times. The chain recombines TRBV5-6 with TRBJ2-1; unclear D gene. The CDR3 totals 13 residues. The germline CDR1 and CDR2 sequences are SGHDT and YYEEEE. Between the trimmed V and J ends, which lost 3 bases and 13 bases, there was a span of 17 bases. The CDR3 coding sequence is TGTGCCAGCAGCTCACCGTTCCCACCTATTCAGTTCTTC. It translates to CASSSPFPPIQFF.

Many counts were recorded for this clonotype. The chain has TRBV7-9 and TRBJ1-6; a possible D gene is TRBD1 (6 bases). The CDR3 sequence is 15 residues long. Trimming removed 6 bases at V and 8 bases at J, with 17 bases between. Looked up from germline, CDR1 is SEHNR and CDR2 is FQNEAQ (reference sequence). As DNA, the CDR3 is TGTGCCAGCAGTCCGGGGGCGCGGTGGGATTCACCCCTCCACTTT. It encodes CASSPGARWDSPLHF. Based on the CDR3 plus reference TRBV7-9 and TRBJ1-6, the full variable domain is DTGVSQNPRHKITKRGQNVTFRCDPISEHNRLYWYRQTLGQGPEFLTYFQNEAQLEKSRLLSDRFSAERPKGSFSTLEIQRTEQGDSAMYLCASSPGARWDSPLHFGNGTRLTVT.

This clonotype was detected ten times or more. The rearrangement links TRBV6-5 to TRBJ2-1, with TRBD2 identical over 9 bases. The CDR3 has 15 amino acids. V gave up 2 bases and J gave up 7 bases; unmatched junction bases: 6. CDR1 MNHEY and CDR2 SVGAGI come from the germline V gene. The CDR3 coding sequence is TGTGCCAGCAGTTACGGGGGACTAGCAAGGAATGAGCAGTTCTTC. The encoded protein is CASSYGGLARNEQFF.

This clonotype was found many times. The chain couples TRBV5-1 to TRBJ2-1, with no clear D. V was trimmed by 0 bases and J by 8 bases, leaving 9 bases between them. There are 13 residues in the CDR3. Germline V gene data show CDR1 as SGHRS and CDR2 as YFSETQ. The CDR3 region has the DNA TGCGCCAGCAGCTTGGCCGGGCTAGATGAGCAGTTCTTC. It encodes CASSLAGLDEQFF.

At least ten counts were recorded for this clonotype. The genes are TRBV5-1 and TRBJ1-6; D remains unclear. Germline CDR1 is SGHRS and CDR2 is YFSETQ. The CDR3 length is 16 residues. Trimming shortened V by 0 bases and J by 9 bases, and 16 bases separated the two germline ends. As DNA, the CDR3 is TGCGCCAGCAGCTTGGGGTGGGCAATCAACGGTTCACCCCTCCACTTT. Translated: CASSLGWAINGSPLHF.

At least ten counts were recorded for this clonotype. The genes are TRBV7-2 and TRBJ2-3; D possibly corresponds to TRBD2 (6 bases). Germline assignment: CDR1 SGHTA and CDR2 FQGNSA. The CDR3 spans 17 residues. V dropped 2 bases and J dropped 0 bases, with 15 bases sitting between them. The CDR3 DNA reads TGTGCCAGCAGCTTAACCCTGGGGGGAGCTAGCACAGATACGCAGTATTTT. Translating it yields CASSLTLGGASTDTQYF.

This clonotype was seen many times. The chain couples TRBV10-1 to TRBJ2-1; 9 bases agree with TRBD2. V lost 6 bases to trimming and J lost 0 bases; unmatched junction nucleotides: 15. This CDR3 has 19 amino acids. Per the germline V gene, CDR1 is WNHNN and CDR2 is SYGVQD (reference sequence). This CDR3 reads CASRALWREGLCSYNEQFF. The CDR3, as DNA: TGCGCCAGCAGGGCTTTGTGGCGGGAGGGCCTGTGCTCCTACAATGAGCAGTTCTTC.

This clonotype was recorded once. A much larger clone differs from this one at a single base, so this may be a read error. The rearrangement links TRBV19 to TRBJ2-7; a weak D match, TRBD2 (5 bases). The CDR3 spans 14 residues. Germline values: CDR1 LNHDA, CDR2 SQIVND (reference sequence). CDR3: CVSSTLAVKYEQYF. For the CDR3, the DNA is TGTGTCAGTAGTACCCTAGCCGTGAAGTACGAGCAGTACTTC. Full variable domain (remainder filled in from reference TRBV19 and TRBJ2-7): DGGITQSPKYLFRKEGQNVTLSCEQNLNHDAMYWYRQDPGQGLRLIYYSQIVNDFQKGDIAEGYSVSREKKESFPLTVTSAQKNPTAFYLCVSSTLAVKYEQYFGPGTRLTVT.

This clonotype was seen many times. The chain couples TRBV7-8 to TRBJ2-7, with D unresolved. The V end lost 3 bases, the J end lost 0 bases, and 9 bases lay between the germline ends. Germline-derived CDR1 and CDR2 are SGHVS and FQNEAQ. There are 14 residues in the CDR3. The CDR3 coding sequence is TGTGCCAGCAGCTTTCGGACGACCTCCTACGAGCAGTACTTC. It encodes CASSFRTTSYEQYF. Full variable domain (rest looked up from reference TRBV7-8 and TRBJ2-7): GAGVSQSPRYKVAKRGQDVALRCDPISGHVSLFWYQQALGQGPEFLTYFQNEAQLDKSGLPSDRFFAERPEGSVSTLKIQRTQQEDSAVYLCASSFRTTSYEQYFGPGTRLTVT.

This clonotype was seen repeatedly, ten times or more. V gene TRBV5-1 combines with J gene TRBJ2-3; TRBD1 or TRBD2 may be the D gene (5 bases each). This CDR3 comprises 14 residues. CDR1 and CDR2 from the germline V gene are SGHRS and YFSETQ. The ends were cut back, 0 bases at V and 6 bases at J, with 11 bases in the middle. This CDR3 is CASSLATEGDTQYF. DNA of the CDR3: TGCGCCAGCAGCTTGGCCACCGAGGGGGATACGCAGTATTTT.

This CDR3 is CASSVAGSANEQFF. The CDR3 DNA is TGTGCCAGCAGCGTAGCAGGTAGCGCCAATGAGCAGTTCTTC. J is TRBJ2-1 and V is TRBV9, with D perhaps matching TRBD2 (5 bases). The V end lost 0 bases, the J end lost 6 bases, and 10 bases lay between the germline ends. This CDR3 contains 14 residues. Germline V lookup: CDR1 SGDLS, CDR2 YYNGEE.

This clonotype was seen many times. CDR3 sequence reads: CASSPGAGGNYNEQFF. CDR3 nucleotides: TGTGCCAGCAGTCCCGGGGCAGGGGGCAACTACAATGAGCAGTTCTTC. This rearrangement joins TRBV2 to TRBJ2-1; 8 bases agree with TRBD1. Per the germline V gene, CDR1 is SNHLY and CDR2 is FYNNEI. J was trimmed by 3 bases and V by 5 bases; bases with no gene match: 9. This CDR3 has 16 residues.

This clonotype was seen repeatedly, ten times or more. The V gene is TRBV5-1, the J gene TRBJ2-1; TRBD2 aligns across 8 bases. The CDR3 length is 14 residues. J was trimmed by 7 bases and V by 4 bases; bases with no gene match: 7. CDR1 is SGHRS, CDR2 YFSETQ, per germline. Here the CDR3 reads CASSEAGVGNEQFF. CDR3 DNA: TGCGCCAGCAGCGAAGCGGGAGTTGGTAATGAGCAGTTCTTC.

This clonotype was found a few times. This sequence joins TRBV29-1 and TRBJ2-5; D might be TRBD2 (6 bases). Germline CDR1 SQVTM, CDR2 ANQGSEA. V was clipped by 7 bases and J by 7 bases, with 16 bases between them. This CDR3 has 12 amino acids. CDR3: CSGSGSRGTQYF. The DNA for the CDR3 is TGCAGCGGAAGCGGGTCTCGGGGGACCCAGTACTTC.

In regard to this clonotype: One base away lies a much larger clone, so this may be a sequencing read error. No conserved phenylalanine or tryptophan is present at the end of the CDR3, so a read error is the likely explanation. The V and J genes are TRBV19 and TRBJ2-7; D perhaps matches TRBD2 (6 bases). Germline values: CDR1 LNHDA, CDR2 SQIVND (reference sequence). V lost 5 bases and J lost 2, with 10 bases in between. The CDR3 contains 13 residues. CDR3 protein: CASSRDLTYEQYY. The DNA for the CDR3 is TGTGCCAGTAGTCGGGACTTGACCTACGAGCAGTACTAC.

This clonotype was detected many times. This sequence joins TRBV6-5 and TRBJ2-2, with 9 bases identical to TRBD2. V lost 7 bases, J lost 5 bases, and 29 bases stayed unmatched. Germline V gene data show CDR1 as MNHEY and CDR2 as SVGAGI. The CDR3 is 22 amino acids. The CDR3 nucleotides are TGTGCCAGCACCTCCAGGCCCCTTATAGCGGGAGTCATTCCAGTAGAGACCGGGGAGCTGTTTTTT. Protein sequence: CASTSRPLIAGVIPVETGELFF.

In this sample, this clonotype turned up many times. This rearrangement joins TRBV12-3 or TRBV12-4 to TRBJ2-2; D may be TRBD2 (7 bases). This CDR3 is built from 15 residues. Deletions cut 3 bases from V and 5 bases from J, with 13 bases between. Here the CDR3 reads CASSFRGGDTGELFF. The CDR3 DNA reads TGTGCCAGCAGTTTCAGGGGAGGGGATACCGGGGAGCTGTTTTTT.

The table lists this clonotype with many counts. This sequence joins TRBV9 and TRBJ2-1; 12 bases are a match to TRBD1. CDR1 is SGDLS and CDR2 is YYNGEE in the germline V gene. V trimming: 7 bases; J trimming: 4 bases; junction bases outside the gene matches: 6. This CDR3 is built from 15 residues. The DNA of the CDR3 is TGTGCCAGCCAGGGACAGGGGGCTAATTACAATGAGCAGTTCTTC. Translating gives CASQGQGANYNEQFF.

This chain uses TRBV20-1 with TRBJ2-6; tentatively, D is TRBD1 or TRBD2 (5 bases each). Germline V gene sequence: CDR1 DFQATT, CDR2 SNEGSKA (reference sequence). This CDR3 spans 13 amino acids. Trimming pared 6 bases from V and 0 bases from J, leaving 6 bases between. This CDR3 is CSAGVSGANVLTF. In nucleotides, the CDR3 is TGCAGTGCGGGGGTCTCTGGGGCCAACGTCCTGACTTTC.